This TCR beta chain was sequenced in a study of T-cell memory formation after mild COVID-19. V lost 1 base, J lost 0 bases, and 7 bases lay in between. The CDR3 is made up of 14 amino acids. Germline V gene lookup returns CDR1 KGHSH and CDR2 LQKENI. The authors produced TCR alpha and TCR beta cDNA libraries with sample barcodes and UMIs by 5'RACE using constant-segment primers. From the 5' RACE reads, TCRdb called clonotypes with MiXCR, one entry per CDR3 protein. Of approximately 570,000 distinct CDR3 sequences detected, about a sixth appear once; the ten largest clones hold around 12%. Input material: PBMCs or a T cell subset sorted from them (not recorded which). The clonotype was recovered from an adult woman who had mild COVID-19 (a few samples of this study predate the infection). Cell type and time point are not known. J is TRBJ2-7 and V is TRBV18, with a tentative D call TRBD1 (5 bases). CDR3 sequence (DNA): TGTGCCAGCTCACCACAGGGGTTCTCCTACGAGCAGTACTTC. Translation: CASSPQGFSYEQYF.